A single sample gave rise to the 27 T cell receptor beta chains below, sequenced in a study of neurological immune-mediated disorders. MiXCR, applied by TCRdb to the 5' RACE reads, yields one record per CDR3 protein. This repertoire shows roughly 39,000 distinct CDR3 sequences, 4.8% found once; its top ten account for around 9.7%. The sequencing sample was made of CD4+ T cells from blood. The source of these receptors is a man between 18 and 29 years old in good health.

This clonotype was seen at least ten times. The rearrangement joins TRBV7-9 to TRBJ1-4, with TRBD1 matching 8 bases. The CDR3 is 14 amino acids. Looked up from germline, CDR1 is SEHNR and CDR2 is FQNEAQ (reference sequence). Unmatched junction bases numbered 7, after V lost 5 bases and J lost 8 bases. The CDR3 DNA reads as TGTGCCAGCAGCCGAGGACAGGGTCCGGAAAAACTGTTTTTT. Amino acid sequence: CASSRGQGPEKLFF.

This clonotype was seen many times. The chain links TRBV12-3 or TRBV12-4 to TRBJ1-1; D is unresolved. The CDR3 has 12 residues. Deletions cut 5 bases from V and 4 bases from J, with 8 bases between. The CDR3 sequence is CASSPRRTEAFF. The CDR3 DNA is TGTGCCAGCAGTCCCCGTCGCACTGAAGCTTTCTTT.

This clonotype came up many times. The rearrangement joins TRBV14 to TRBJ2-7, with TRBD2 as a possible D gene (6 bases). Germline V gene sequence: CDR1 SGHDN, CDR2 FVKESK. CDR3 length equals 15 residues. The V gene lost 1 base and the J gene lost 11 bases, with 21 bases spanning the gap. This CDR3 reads CASSQADPGTPKKYF. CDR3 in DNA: TGTGCCAGCAGCCAAGCAGACCCCGGGACTCCTAAGAAGTACTTC.

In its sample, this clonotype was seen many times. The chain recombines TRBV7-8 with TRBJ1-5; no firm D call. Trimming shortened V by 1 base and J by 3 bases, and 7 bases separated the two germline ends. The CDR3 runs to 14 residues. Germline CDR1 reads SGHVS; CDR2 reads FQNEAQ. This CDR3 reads CASSLETANQPQHF. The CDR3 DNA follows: TGTGCCAGCAGCTTAGAAACAGCCAATCAGCCCCAGCATTTT.

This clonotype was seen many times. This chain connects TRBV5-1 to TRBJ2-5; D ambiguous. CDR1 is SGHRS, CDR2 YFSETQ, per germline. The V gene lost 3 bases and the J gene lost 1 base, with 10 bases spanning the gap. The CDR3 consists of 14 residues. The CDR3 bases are TGCGCCAGCAGCTGGGCAGACCTCCAAGAGACCCAGTACTTC. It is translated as CASSWADLQETQYF.

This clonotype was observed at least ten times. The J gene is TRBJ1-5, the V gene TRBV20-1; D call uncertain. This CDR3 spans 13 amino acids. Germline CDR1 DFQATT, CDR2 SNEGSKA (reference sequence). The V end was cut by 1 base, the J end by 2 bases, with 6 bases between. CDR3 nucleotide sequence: TGCAGTGCTAGAGGGGCGGGCAATCAGCCCCAGCATTTT. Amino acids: CSARGAGNQPQHF.

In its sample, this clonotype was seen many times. CDR3 bases: TGTGCCAGCAGGCTGGGGGGCTTGGAGACCCAGTACTTC. Protein product: CASRLGGLETQYF. The chain uses TRBV12-3 or TRBV12-4 and TRBJ2-5; either TRBD1 or TRBD2 may supply D (6 bases each). The V end was cut by 6 bases, the J end by 5 bases, with 13 bases between. The CDR3 has 13 amino acids.

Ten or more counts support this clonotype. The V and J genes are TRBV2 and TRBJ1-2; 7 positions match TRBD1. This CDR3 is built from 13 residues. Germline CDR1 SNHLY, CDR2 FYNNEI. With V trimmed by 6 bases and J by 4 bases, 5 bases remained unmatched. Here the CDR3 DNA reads TGTGCCAGCAGAGCCGGGACAGCCTATGGCTACACCTTC. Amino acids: CASRAGTAYGYTF.

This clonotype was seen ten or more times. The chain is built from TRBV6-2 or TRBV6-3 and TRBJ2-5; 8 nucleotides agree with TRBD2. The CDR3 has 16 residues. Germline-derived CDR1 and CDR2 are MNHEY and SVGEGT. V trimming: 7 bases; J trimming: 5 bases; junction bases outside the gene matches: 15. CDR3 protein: CASTHMTRTSSETQYF. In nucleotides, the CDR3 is TGTGCCAGCACCCACATGACGAGGACTAGCTCTGAGACCCAGTACTTC.

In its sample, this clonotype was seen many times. The CDR3 is CSASQLAGGRADTQYF. CDR3 DNA: TGCAGTGCTAGCCAACTAGCGGGGGGGAGGGCGGATACGCAGTATTTT. This chain connects TRBV20-1 to TRBJ2-3, with 13 bases that match TRBD2. Per the germline V gene, CDR1 is DFQATT and CDR2 is SNEGSKA (reference sequence). The junction had 9 bases not matched to a gene; V was cut back by 3 bases and J by 6 bases. The CDR3 spans 16 residues.

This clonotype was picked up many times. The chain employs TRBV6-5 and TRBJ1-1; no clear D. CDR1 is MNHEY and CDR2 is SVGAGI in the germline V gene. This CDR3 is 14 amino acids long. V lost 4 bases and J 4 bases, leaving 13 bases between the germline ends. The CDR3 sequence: CASSLGRGATEAFF. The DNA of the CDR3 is TGTGCCAGCAGTTTAGGACGGGGTGCCACTGAAGCTTTCTTT.

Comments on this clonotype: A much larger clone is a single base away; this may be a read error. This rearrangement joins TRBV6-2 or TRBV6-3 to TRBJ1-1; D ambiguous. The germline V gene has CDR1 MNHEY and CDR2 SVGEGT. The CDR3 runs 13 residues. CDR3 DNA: TGTGCCAGCATCCCCCAGACGAACACTGAAGCTTTGTTT. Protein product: CASIPQTNTEALF.

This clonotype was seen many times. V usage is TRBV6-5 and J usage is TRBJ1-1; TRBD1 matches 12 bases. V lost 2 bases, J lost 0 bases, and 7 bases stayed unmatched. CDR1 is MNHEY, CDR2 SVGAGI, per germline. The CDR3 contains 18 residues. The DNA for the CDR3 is TGTGCCAGCAGTTACACCGGGACAGGGGGCTCAGTGAACACTGAAGCTTTCTTT. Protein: CASSYTGTGGSVNTEAFF.

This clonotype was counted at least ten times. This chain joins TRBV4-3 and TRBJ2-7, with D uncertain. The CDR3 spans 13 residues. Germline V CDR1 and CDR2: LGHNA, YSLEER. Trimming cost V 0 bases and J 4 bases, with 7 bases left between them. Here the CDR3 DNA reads TGCGCCAGCAGCCAAGATAGTAGGTACGAGCAGTACTTC. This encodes CASSQDSRYEQYF.

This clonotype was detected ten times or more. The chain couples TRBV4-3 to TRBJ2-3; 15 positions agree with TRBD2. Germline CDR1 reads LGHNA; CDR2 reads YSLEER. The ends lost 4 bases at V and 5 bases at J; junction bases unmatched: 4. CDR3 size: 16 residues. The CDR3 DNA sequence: TGCGCCAGCAGCCCCGGACTAGCGGGGGGGCTAGATACGCAGTATTTT. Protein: CASSPGLAGGLDTQYF.

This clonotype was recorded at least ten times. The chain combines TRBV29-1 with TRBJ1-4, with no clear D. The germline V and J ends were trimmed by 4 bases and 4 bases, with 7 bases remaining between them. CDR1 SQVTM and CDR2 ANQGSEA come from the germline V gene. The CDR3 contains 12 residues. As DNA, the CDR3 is TGCAGCGTTGCCGTTGGTAATGAAAAACTGTTTTTT. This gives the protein CSVAVGNEKLFF.

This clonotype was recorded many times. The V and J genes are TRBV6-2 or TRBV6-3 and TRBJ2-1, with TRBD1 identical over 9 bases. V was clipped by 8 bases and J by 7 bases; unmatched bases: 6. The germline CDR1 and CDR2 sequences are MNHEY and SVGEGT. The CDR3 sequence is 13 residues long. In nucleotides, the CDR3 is TGTGCCAGCCGGGACAGGGTTTGGAATGAGCAGTTCTTC. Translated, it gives CASRDRVWNEQFF.

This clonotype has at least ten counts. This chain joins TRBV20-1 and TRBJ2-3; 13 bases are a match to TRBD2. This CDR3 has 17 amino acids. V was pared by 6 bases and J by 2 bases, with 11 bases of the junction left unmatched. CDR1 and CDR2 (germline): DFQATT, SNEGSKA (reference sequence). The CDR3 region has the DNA TGCAGTGCGCCCTGGGAACTAGCGGGGGGGCCCACAGATACGCAGTATTTT. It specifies CSAPWELAGGPTDTQYF.

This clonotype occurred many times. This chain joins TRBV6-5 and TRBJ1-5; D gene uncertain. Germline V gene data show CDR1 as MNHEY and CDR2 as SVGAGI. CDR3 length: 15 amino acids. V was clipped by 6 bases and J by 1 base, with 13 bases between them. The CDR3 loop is CASRYDRGSNQPQHF. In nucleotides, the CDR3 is TGTGCCAGCAGATACGACCGCGGGAGCAATCAGCCCCAGCATTTT.

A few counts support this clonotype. CDR3 loop: CASSGGDSQETQYF. The CDR3, as DNA: TGCGCCAGCAGCGGGGGAGACAGCCAAGAGACCCAGTACTTC. The gene calls are TRBV5-1 and TRBJ2-5; D assignment may be TRBD1 or TRBD2 (5 bases each). The CDR3 extends over 14 amino acids. The germline CDR1 and CDR2 sequences are SGHRS and YFSETQ. V lost 4 bases to trimming and J lost 1 base, with 11 bases between them. Full variable domain (rest looked up from reference TRBV5-1 and TRBJ2-5): KAGVTQTPRYLIKTRGQQVTLSCSPISGHRSVSWYQQTPGQGLQFLFEYFSETQRNKGNFPGRFSGRQFSNSRSEMNVSTLELGDSALYLCASSGGDSQETQYFGPGTRLLVL.

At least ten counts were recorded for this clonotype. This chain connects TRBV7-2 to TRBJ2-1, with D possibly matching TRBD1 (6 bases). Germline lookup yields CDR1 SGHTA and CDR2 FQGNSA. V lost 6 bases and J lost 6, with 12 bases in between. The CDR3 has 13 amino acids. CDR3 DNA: TGTGCCAGCAGGACAGGAGGCAGCAATGAGCAGTTCTTC. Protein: CASRTGGSNEQFF.

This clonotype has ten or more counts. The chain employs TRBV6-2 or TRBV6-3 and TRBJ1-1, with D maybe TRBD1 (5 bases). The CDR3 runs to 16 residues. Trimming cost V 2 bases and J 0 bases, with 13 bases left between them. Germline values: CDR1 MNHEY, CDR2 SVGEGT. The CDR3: CASSYGGGPMNTEAFF. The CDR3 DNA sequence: TGTGCCAGCAGTTACGGGGGAGGGCCCATGAACACTGAAGCTTTCTTT.

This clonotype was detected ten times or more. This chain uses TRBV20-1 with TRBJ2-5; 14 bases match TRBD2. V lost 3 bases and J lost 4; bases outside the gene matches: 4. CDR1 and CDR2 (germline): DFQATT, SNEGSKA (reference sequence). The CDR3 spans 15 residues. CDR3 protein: CSASRGLAGGETQYF. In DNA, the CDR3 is TGCAGTGCTAGCCGTGGACTAGCGGGGGGAGAGACCCAGTACTTC.

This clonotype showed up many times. This CDR3 is CAISESSDETYGYTF. For the CDR3, the DNA is TGTGCCATCAGTGAGTCCTCGGACGAAACCTATGGCTACACCTTC. This chain uses TRBV10-3 with TRBJ1-2; no reliable D call. Germline V gene sequence: CDR1 ENHRY, CDR2 SYGVKD. V lost 0 bases and J 4 bases, leaving 12 bases between the germline ends. This CDR3 spans 15 amino acids.

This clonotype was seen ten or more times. CDR3 protein: CASSEQGYYGYTF. CDR3 nucleotide sequence: TGTGCCAGCAGCGAACAGGGGTACTATGGCTACACCTTC. This chain links TRBV21-1 with TRBJ1-2; TRBD1, the table's D call, was not compared with the DNA. TRBV21-1 is described as a pseudogene. CDR3 size: 13 residues.

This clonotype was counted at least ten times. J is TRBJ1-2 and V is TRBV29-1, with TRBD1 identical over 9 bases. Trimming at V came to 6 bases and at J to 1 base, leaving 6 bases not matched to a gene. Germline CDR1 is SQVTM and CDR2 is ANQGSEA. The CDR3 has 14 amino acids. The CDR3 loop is CSVGGQGNNYGYTF. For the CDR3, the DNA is TGCAGCGTCGGCGGACAGGGGAATAACTATGGCTACACCTTC. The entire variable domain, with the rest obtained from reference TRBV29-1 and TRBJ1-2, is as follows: SAVISQKPSRDICQRGTSLTIQCQVDSQVTMMFWYRQQPGQSLTLIATANQGSEATYESGFVIDKFPISRPNLTFSTLTVSNMSPEDSSIYLCSVGGQGNNYGYTFGSGTRLTVV.

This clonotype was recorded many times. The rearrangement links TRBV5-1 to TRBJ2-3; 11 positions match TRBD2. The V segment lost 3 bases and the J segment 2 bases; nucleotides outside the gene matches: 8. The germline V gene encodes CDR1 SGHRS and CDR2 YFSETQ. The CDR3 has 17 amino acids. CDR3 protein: CASSSSSGGPVTDTQYF. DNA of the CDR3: TGCGCCAGCAGCTCCTCTAGCGGGGGGCCCGTCACAGATACGCAGTATTTT.